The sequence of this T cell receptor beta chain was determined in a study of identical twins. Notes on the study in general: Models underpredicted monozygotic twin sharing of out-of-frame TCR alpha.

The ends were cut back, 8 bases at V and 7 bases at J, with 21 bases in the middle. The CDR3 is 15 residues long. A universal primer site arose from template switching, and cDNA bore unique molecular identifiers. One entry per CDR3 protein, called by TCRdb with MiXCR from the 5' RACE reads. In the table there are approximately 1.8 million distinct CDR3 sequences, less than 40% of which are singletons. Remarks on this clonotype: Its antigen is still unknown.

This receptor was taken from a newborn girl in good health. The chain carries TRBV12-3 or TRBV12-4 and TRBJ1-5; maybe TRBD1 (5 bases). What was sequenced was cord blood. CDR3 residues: CASGPPTAAGQPQHF. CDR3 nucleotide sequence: TGTGCCAGCGGCCCTCCCACAGCGGCAGGGCAGCCCCAGCATTTT.